This T cell receptor beta chain emerged from a study of control samples from healthy donors and cancer patients (dated by TCRdb to the early 2020s). Note on this clone: Its antigen remains undetermined. No per-base quality is available; no much larger clone lies one base away.

The CDR3 spans 16 residues, from the cysteine through the phenylalanine. Solely the CDR3 DNA is kept, with 48 bases framed from the first base. V drops 1 base and J drops 2 bases, leaving 12 bases in between. CDR1 and CDR2 are read off the germline V gene (reference sequence) as LGHDT and YNNKEL. The library was produced with the immunoSEQ multiplex PCR assay. The immuneACCESS repertoire file appears here via TCRdb, limited to in-frame rearrangements. These files lack a portion of the clones; in checked studies, under half of the deficit traces to unresolved V genes, and the cause of the others is not known. This sample gives roughly 86,000 clones in total; 93% of them show up just once. About 1.5% of the sample comes from the top ten.

The V and J segments used are TRBV3-1 (or the pseudogene TRBV3-2) and TRBJ1-3; a tentative D match to TRBD1 spans 5 bases. The specimen was blood. The sequence derives from a woman in her twenties or thirties in good health. The CDR3 has the sequence CASSQGWGGTGNTIYF. The nucleotide sequence is given as TGTGCCAGCAGCCAAGGTTGGGGGGGAACTGGAAACACCATATATTTT.